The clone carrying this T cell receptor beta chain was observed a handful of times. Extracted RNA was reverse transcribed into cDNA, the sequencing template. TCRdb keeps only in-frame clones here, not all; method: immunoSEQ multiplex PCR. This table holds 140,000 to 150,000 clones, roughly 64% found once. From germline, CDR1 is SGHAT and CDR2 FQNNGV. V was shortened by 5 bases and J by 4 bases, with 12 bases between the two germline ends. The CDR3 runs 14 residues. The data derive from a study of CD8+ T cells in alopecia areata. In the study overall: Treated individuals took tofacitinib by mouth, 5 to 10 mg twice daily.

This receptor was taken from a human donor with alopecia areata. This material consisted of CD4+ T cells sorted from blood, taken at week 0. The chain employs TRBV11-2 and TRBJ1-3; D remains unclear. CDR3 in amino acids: CASSRPWAGNTIYF. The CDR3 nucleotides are TGTGCCAGCAGCCGCCCTTGGGCCGGAAACACCATATATTTT. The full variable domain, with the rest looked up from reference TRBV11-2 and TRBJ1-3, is EAGVAQSPRYKIIEKRQSVAFWCNPISGHATLYWYQQILGQGPKLLIQFQNNGVVDDSQLPKDRFSAERLKGVDSTLKIQPAKLEDSAVYLCASSRPWAGNTIYFGEGSWLTVV.